Following are 30 T cell receptor beta chains from one sample sequenced in a study of blood T cell repertoires in COVID-19 (dated by TCRdb to 2018 to 2021). Library creation used the immunoSEQ multiplex PCR assay. TCRdb mirrors the immuneACCESS table, restricted to in-frame sequences. Some clones are absent from its copies; in checked studies, under half trace to an unresolved V gene, and the reason for the others is unknown. This sample gives fewer than 250,000 clones in total; about four fifths of them show up just once. Less than 3.5% of the sample is taken by the ten largest. Sequencing was performed on peripheral blood. The receptor set was obtained from a man aged 50 to 59 with active or convalescent COVID-19.

This clone was seen once. The CDR3 protein is CASSPAGDREKLFF. In nucleotides, the CDR3 is TGTGCCAGCAGCCCGGCGGGGGATCGTGAAAAACTGTTTTTT. The chain is built from TRBV9 and TRBJ1-4, with a tentative D call TRBD1 (5 bases). The V gene's germline CDR1 is SGDLS and CDR2 YYNGEE. The CDR3 extends over 14 amino acids. V dropped 4 bases and J dropped 7 bases, with 14 bases sitting between them.

V usage is TRBV6-1 and J usage is TRBJ1-1; maybe TRBD1 (5 bases). Germline V CDR1 and CDR2: MNHNS, SASEGT. The CDR3 has 15 amino acids. V was pared by 3 bases and J by 0 bases, with 11 bases between. The CDR3 nucleotides read TGTGCCAGCAGTGATGCAGGGAGGATGAACACTGAAGCTTTCTTT. It encodes CASSDAGRMNTEAFF.

The chain is built from TRBV19 and TRBJ1-6; a possible D gene is TRBD1 (5 bases). The CDR3 consists of 18 residues. The V gene lost 6 bases and the J gene lost 0 bases, with 18 bases spanning the gap. CDR1 is LNHDA, CDR2 SQIVND, per germline (reference sequence). This CDR3 reads CASRGTGTVSSYNSPLHF. In nucleotides, the CDR3 is TGTGCCAGTAGGGGGACTGGGACCGTCAGCTCCTATAATTCACCCCTCCACTTT.

This sequence joins TRBV2 and TRBJ1-2; D is ambiguous. Trimming removed 6 bases from V and 2 bases from J, with 10 bases in between. The germline V gene encodes CDR1 SNHLY and CDR2 FYNNEI. The CDR3 has 13 residues. CDR3 region: CASSGRANYGYTF. CDR3 bases: TGTGCCAGCAGCGGGAGAGCAAACTATGGCTACACCTTC.

This sequence joins TRBV10-3 and TRBJ1-3, with D uncertain. Trimming took off 6 bases at V and 0 bases at J, with 12 bases between the two ends. Germline V gives CDR1 ENHRY, CDR2 SYGVKD. The CDR3 contains 15 residues. In DNA form, the CDR3 reads TGTGCCATCAGCTTGGGTCGGAGCTCTGGAAACACCATATATTTT. This sequence encodes CAISLGRSSGNTIYF.

This clone was detected once. The V call is TRBV5-8, the J call TRBJ1-1, with D possibly matching TRBD1 (5 bases). The CDR3 extends over 18 amino acids. The V gene lost 4 bases and the J gene lost 4 bases, with 26 bases spanning the gap. Germline CDR1 reads SGHTS; CDR2 reads YDEGEE. In DNA form, the CDR3 reads TGTGCCAGCAGCCCTACGCCGAGAGGTACGGGGGGTGGCACTGAAGCTTTCTTT. Translated: CASSPTPRGTGGGTEAFF.

This chain links TRBV5-5 with TRBJ2-7; tentative D call: TRBD2 (6 bases). The CDR3 has 13 residues. The germline CDR1 and CDR2 sequences are SGHKS and YYEKEE (reference sequence). Deletions cut 1 base from V and 6 bases from J, with 11 bases between. The CDR3 sequence: CASSLSGDGEQYF. The CDR3 DNA follows: TGTGCCAGCAGCTTGTCGGGGGACGGCGAGCAGTACTTC.

The V gene is TRBV19, the J gene TRBJ1-5; the match to TRBD1 covers 9 bases. The CDR3 is 15 amino acids. Looked up from germline, CDR1 is LNHDA and CDR2 is SQIVND (reference sequence). Trimming at V came to 3 bases and at J to 7 bases, leaving 7 bases not matched to a gene. CDR3 region: CASSIRGTGWQPQHF. CDR3 bases: TGTGCCAGTAGTATTAGGGGGACAGGGTGGCAGCCCCAGCATTTT. Based on the CDR3 plus reference TRBV19 and TRBJ1-5, the full variable domain is DGGITQSPKYLFRKEGQNVTLSCEQNLNHDAMYWYRQDPGQGLRLIYYSQIVNDFQKGDIAEGYSVSREKKESFPLTVTSAQKNPTAFYLCASSIRGTGWQPQHFGDGTRLSIL.

The chain is built from TRBV12-3 or TRBV12-4 and TRBJ2-1, with D tentatively TRBD1 (5 bases). The CDR3 loop spans 13 amino acids. The germline V and J ends were trimmed by 7 bases and 8 bases, with 15 bases remaining between them. The CDR3 here is CASTAISRDEQFF. The CDR3 DNA sequence: TGTGCCAGCACCGCGATAAGCAGGGATGAGCAGTTCTTC.

J is TRBJ1-1 and V is TRBV4-1, with 7 nucleotides matching TRBD1. The germline V gene encodes CDR1 MGHRA and CDR2 YSYEKL. The CDR3 extends over 16 amino acids. Trimming cost V 1 base and J 0 bases; bases outside gene matches: 5. The CDR3 sequence is CASSQARDRLNTEAFF. The CDR3 DNA reads TGCGCCAGCAGCCAAGCGCGGGACAGATTGAACACTGAAGCTTTCTTT.

The chain combines TRBV25-1 with TRBJ1-5; the D gene is possibly TRBD1 (6 bases). Germline-derived CDR1 and CDR2 are MGHDK and SYGVNS. V gave up 5 bases and J gave up 5 bases, with 7 bases separating them. There are 12 residues in the CDR3. The DNA for the CDR3 is TGTGCCAGCAGTACAGGGTATCAGCCCCAGCATTTT. Protein sequence: CASSTGYQPQHF. The full variable domain, rest sourced from reference TRBV25-1 and TRBJ1-5, is EADIYQTPRYLVIGTGKKITLECSQTMGHDKMYWYQQDPGMELHLIHYSYGVNSTEKGDLSSESTVSRIRTEHFPLTLESARPSHTSQYLCASSTGYQPQHFGDGTRLSIL.

The chain employs TRBV30 and TRBJ2-7, with 7 positions matching TRBD2. Trimming removed 1 base from V and 3 bases from J; junction bases left unmatched: 6. The CDR3 contains 14 residues. The V gene's germline CDR1 is GTSNPN and CDR2 SVGIG (reference sequence). The CDR3: CAWSGGGSIYEQYF. The CDR3 region has the DNA TGTGCCTGGAGTGGGGGGGGGAGCATCTACGAGCAGTACTTC.

This sequence joins TRBV15 and TRBJ2-3, with TRBD1 matching 7 bases. Germline V gene data show CDR1 as LNHNV and CDR2 as YYDKDF (reference sequence). CDR3 length: 16 amino acids. After removal of 5 bases from V and 2 bases from J, the junction contained 10 bases not matched to a gene. This CDR3 is CATSLGQEANTDTQYF. In nucleotides, the CDR3 is TGTGCCACCAGCTTAGGACAGGAGGCTAACACAGATACGCAGTATTTT. Full variable domain (outside the CDR3, taken from reference TRBV15 and TRBJ2-3): DAMVIQNPRYQVTQFGKPVTLSCSQTLNHNVMYWYQQKSSQAPKLLFHYYDKDFNNEADTPDNFQSRRPNTSFCFLDIRSPGLGDTAMYLCATSLGQEANTDTQYFGPGTRLTVL.

V usage is TRBV19 and J usage is TRBJ1-2; D not resolved. V was trimmed by 3 bases and J by 0 bases, leaving 5 bases between them. This CDR3 has 13 residues. The V gene's germline CDR1 is LNHDA and CDR2 SQIVND (reference sequence). The CDR3 nucleotides are TGTGCCAGTAGTATGGGAGCTAACTATGGCTACACCTTC. Residues: CASSMGANYGYTF.

This clone was found a few times. This chain joins TRBV4-1 and TRBJ2-7; possible D gene TRBD2, 5 bases. Between the trimmed V and J ends, which lost 1 base and 6 bases, there was a span of 13 bases. CDR1 MGHRA and CDR2 YSYEKL come from the germline V gene. CDR3 length: 14 amino acids. CDR3 amino acids: CASSQGTPKAEQYF. The CDR3 DNA follows: TGCGCCAGCAGCCAAGGGACTCCCAAGGCCGAGCAGTACTTC.

V gene TRBV6-5 combines with J gene TRBJ1-1, with D maybe TRBD1 (6 bases). With 6 bases removed from V and 1 base from J, the gap between germline ends came to 9 bases. The CDR3 is 13 residues long. Per the germline V gene, CDR1 is MNHEY and CDR2 is SVGAGI. The CDR3 loop reads CASSDRQNTEAFF. In DNA form, the CDR3 reads TGTGCCAGCAGCGACAGGCAGAACACTGAAGCTTTCTTT.

This sequence joins TRBV10-3 and TRBJ1-2, with TRBD1 matching 7 bases. The germline CDR1 and CDR2 sequences are ENHRY and SYGVKD. V lost 8 bases, J lost 6 bases, and 9 bases stayed unmatched. The CDR3 runs to 13 residues. This CDR3 is CAILEARGNGYTF. The DNA of the CDR3 is TGTGCCATCTTAGAAGCCAGGGGGAATGGCTACACCTTC.

In its sample, this clone was seen a few times. V is TRBV27 and J is TRBJ2-7; 12 bases line up with TRBD2. This CDR3 is built from 17 residues. The J segment lost 5 bases and the V segment lost 4 bases, leaving 12 bases of the junction unmatched. Germline lookup yields CDR1 MNHEY and CDR2 SMNVEV (reference sequence). The chain's CDR3 is CASSSHPGTSGPHEQYF. The CDR3, as DNA: TGTGCCAGCAGTTCACACCCCGGGACTAGCGGGCCCCACGAGCAGTACTTC.

The chain combines TRBV6-5 with TRBJ1-3; D unclear. The CDR3 runs 14 residues. From germline, CDR1 is MNHEY and CDR2 SVGAGI. The V end was cut by 9 bases, the J end by 0 bases, with 12 bases between. CDR3 region: CASTEFFSGNTIYF. CDR3 coding DNA: TGTGCCAGTACGGAGTTTTTCTCTGGAAACACCATATATTTT.

This chain joins TRBV15 and TRBJ2-6; tentatively, D is TRBD2 (5 bases). CDR1 LNHNV and CDR2 YYDKDF come from the germline V gene (reference sequence). V gave up 0 bases and J gave up 0 bases, with 9 bases separating them. The CDR3 extends over 17 amino acids. The CDR3: CATSRDSRDSGANVLTF. The CDR3 bases are TGTGCCACCAGCAGAGATTCGAGGGACTCTGGGGCCAACGTCCTGACTTTC. The full variable domain, rest sourced from reference TRBV15 and TRBJ2-6, is DAMVIQNPRYQVTQFGKPVTLSCSQTLNHNVMYWYQQKSSQAPKLLFHYYDKDFNNEADTPDNFQSRRPNTSFCFLDIRSPGLGDTAMYLCATSRDSRDSGANVLTFGAGSRLTVL.

The chain employs TRBV3-1 (or the pseudogene TRBV3-2) and TRBJ2-7; D gene uncertain. Germline lookup yields CDR1 LGHDT and CDR2 YNNKEL (reference sequence). This CDR3 spans 15 amino acids. V lost 0 bases and J lost 7, with 16 bases in between. CDR3 DNA sequence: TGTGCCAGCAGCCAAGAATGGGCCCCCGTTCGGGAGCAGTACTTC. It codes for CASSQEWAPVREQYF.

CDR3 amino acids: CASSYGDYRTDTQYF. CDR3 in DNA: TGTGCCAGCAGTTACGGGGACTACCGCACAGATACGCAGTATTTT. This rearrangement joins TRBV6-5 to TRBJ2-3; TRBD2 aligns across 7 bases. CDR1 and CDR2 from the germline V gene are MNHEY and SVGAGI. This CDR3 has 15 residues. V was clipped by 2 bases and J by 1 base; unmatched bases: 3.

The chain couples TRBV3-1 (or the pseudogene TRBV3-2) to TRBJ2-1; D is unclear. The V and J ends lost 4 bases and 8 bases respectively, with 6 bases between them. CDR1 and CDR2 from the germline V gene are LGHDT and YNNKEL (reference sequence). The length of the CDR3 is 11 residues. CDR3 residues: CASSLRYEQFF. DNA of the CDR3: TGTGCCAGCAGCCTACGGTATGAGCAGTTCTTC.

The rearrangement joins TRBV29-1 to TRBJ1-1, with 8 bases fitting TRBD1. The germline V gene encodes CDR1 SQVTM and CDR2 ANQGSEA. The CDR3 contains 14 residues. The trim removed 5 bases at V and 1 base at J, leaving 6 bases unmatched. CDR3 protein: CSVCGQGTNTEAFF. In nucleotides, the CDR3 is TGCAGCGTTTGCGGACAGGGTACGAACACTGAAGCTTTCTTT.

The rearrangement joins TRBV28 to TRBJ1-1, with TRBD1 as a possible D gene (5 bases). The CDR3 has 14 amino acids. Germline assignment: CDR1 MDHEN and CDR2 SYDVKM. Trimming removed 8 bases from V and 4 bases from J, with 17 bases in between. CDR3 amino acids: CASLLGTFLTEAFF. The DNA of the CDR3 is TGTGCCAGCTTACTAGGGACTTTCCTCACTGAAGCTTTCTTT. The whole variable domain, remainder taken from reference TRBV28 and TRBJ1-1, is DVKVTQSSRYLVKRTGEKVFLECVQDMDHENMFWYRQDPGLGLRLIYFSYDVKMKEKGDIPEGYSVSREKKERFSLILESASTNQTSMYLCASLLGTFLTEAFFGQGTRLTVV.

Here the CDR3 DNA reads TGCGCCAGCAGCCAAGATAGCCTAGCGGGGGGGAGGGTCATCCGGAACACCGGGGAGCTGTTTTTT. It codes for CASSQDSLAGGRVIRNTGELFF. The rearrangement links TRBV4-1 to TRBJ2-2, with 12 positions matching TRBD2. From germline, CDR1 is MGHRA and CDR2 YSYEKL. The J segment lost 1 base and the V segment lost 0 bases, leaving 15 bases of the junction unmatched. CDR3 length: 22 residues.

This chain links TRBV5-4 with TRBJ2-7; 8 nucleotides agree with TRBD2. The V gene's germline CDR1 is SGHNT and CDR2 YYREEE (reference sequence). The CDR3 length is 16 residues. Trimming took 0 bases from V and 4 from J; bases not matched to a gene: 9. For the CDR3, the DNA is TGTGCCAGCAGCTTGGGGGTTAGCGGGAATGGTTACGAGCAGTACTTC. The encoded protein is CASSLGVSGNGYEQYF.

The chain employs TRBV4-3 and TRBJ1-6; 10 nucleotides align to TRBD1. CDR3 length: 15 residues. Germline loops: CDR1 LGHNA, CDR2 YSLEER. Trimming at V came to 1 base and at J to 10 bases, leaving 4 bases not matched to a gene. In DNA, the CDR3 is TGCGCCAGCAGCCAAGCCGGGACAGGGGACTCACCCCTCCACTTT. Its protein is CASSQAGTGDSPLHF.

CDR3 in DNA: TGTGCCAGCAGCTTACTAAGGGGGCATGAGGGCCAGGAGACCCAGTACTTC. Translating it yields CASSLLRGHEGQETQYF. The gene calls are TRBV11-2 and TRBJ2-5, with TRBD1 matching over 7 bases. CDR3 size: 17 residues. Trimming cost V 2 bases and J 5 bases; bases outside gene matches: 14. Per germline, CDR1 SGHAT and CDR2 FQNNGV.

J is TRBJ1-6 and V is TRBV9; the match to TRBD1 covers 8 bases. The CDR3 is 15 amino acids. Germline CDR1 is SGDLS and CDR2 is YYNGEE. V lost 1 base to trimming and J lost 4 bases; unmatched junction nucleotides: 1. CDR3 DNA sequence: TGTGCCAGCAGCGTACGGGACAGGTATAATTCACCCCTCCACTTT. It codes for CASSVRDRYNSPLHF.